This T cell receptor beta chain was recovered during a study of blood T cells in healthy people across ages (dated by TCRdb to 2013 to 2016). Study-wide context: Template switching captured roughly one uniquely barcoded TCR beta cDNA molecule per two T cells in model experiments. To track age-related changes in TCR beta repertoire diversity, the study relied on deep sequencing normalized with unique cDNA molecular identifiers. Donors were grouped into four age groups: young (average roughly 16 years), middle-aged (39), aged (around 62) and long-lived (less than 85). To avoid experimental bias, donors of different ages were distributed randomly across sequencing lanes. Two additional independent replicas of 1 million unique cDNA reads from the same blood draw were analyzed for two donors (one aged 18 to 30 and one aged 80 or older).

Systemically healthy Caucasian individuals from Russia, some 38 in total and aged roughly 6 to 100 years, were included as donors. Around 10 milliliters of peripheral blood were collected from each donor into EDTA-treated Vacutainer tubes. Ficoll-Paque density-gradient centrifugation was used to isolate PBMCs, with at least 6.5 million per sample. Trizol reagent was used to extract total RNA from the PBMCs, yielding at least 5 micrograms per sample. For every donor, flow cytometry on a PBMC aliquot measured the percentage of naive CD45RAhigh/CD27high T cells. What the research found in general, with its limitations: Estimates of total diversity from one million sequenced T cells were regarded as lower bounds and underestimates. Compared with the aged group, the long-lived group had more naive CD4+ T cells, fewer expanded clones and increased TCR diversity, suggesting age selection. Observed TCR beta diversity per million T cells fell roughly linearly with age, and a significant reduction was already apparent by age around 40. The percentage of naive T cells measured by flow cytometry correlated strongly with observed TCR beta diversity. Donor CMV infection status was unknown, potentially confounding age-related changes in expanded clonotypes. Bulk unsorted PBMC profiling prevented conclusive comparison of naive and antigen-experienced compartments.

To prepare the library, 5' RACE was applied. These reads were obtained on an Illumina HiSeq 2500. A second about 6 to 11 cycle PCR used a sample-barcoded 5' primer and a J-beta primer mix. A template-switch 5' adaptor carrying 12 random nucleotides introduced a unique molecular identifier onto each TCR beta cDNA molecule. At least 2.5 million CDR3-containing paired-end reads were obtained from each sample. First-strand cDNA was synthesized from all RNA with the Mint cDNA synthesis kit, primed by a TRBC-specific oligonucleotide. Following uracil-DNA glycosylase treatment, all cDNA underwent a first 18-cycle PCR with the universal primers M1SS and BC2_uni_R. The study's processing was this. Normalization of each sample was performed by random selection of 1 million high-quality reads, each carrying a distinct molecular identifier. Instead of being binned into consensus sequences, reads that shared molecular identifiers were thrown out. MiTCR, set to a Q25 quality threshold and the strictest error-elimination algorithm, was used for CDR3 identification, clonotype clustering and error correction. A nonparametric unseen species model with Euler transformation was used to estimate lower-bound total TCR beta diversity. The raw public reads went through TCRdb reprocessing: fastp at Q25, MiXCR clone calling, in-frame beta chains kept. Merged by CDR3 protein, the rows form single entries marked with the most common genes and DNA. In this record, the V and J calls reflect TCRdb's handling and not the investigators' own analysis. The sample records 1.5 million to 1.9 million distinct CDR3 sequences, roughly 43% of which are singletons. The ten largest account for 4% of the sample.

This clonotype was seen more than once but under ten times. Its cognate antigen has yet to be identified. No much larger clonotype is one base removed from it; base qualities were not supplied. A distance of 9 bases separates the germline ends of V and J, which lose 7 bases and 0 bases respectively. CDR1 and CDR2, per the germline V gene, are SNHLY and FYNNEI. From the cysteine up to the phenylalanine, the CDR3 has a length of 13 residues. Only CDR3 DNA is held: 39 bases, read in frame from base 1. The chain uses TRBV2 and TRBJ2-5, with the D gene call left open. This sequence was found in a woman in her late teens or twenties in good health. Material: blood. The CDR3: CASTRTDQETQYF. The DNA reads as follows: TGTGCCAGCACGCGGACGGACCAAGAGACCCAGTACTTC. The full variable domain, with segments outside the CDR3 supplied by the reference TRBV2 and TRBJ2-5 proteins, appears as EPEVTQTPSHQVTQMGQEVILRCVPISNHLYFYWYRQILGQKVEFLVSFYNNEISEKSEIFDDQFSVERPDGSNFTLKIRSTKLEDSAMYFCASTRTDQETQYFGPGTRLLVL.